Listed here is a single TCR beta chain. The antigen remains undetermined. This CDR3 is built from 15 residues. V was cut by 0 bases and J by 2 bases, with 11 bases left in between. The germline V gene encodes CDR1 SGHRS and CDR2 YFSETQ. The repertoire was sequenced with immunoSEQ multiplex PCR; TCRdb's copy has only in-frame clones and lacks some. The repertoire holds about 5,600 clones, with about 28% as singletons. The data are from a study of T cells in localized non-small cell lung cancer. Study results and limitations: Median about 58 top-100 tumor clones were shared with paired adjacent lung. Greater T cell density in blood accompanied longer overall survival.

Source: lung tumor tissue, taken before any cancer treatment. The chain is built from TRBV5-1 and TRBJ1-1; D unresolved. The sequence was obtained from a female donor over 55 with stage I lung adenocarcinoma. The CDR3 is CASSLVSLPNTEAFF. CDR3 nucleotide sequence: TGCGCCAGCAGCTTGGTTTCCCTCCCCAACACTGAAGCTTTCTTT.